One sample yielded the 15 T cell receptor beta chains listed below, sequenced in a study of blood T cell repertoires in COVID-19. TCRdb's copy holds only in-frame clones and misses some; the assay was immunoSEQ multiplex PCR. The sample lists about 250,000 clones, under 90% seen once, with roughly 0.92% in the top ten. Sequences were obtained from peripheral blood. Receptor source: a woman between 35 and 50 years old who had recovered from COVID-19.

The rearrangement joins TRBV6-2 or TRBV6-3 to TRBJ1-5; the match to TRBD1 covers 8 bases. V lost 4 bases, J lost 5 bases, and 7 bases stayed unmatched. The germline gives CDR1 MNHEY, CDR2 SVGEGT. The CDR3 length is 15 residues. CDR3 loop: CASSSTGGLDQPQHF. DNA for the CDR3: TGTGCCAGCAGTTCCACAGGGGGGTTGGATCAGCCCCAGCATTTT.

The rearrangement joins TRBV10-3 to TRBJ1-5; D gene uncertain. The CDR3 spans 14 residues. Germline V gives CDR1 ENHRY, CDR2 SYGVKD. The V end was cut by 3 bases, the J end by 0 bases, with 6 bases between. DNA of the CDR3: TGTGCCATCAGTGAACAGACTAGCAATCAGCCCCAGCATTTT. Protein sequence: CAISEQTSNQPQHF.

The rearrangement links TRBV6-1 to TRBJ2-5, with D perhaps TRBD1 (5 bases). Germline loops: CDR1 MNHNS, CDR2 SASEGT. V lost 2 bases, J lost 4 bases, and 20 bases lay in between. The CDR3 is 17 amino acids. The CDR3 region has the DNA TGTGCCAGCAGTGAAAGGGGTATCGGGTACCAAAGAGAGACCCAGTACTTC. Its protein is CASSERGIGYQRETQYF.

In regard to this clone: The sample holds other DNA sequences that translate to the same CDR3. The rearrangement uses TRBV27 and TRBJ2-7; a possible D gene is TRBD2 (5 bases). This CDR3 region has 13 residues. V dropped 5 bases and J dropped 2 bases, with 10 bases sitting between them. CDR1 MNHEY and CDR2 SMNVEV come from the germline V gene (reference sequence). CDR3 protein: CASSRGSPYEQYF. DNA of the CDR3: TGTGCCAGCAGTAGAGGGTCTCCCTACGAGCAGTACTTC.

Concerning this clone itself: Other DNA sequences in the sample encode the same CDR3. The rearrangement links TRBV19 to TRBJ1-1; TRBD1 agrees at 9 bases. The V and J ends lost 3 bases and 8 bases, in that order; junction bases with no gene match: 16. From germline, CDR1 is LNHDA and CDR2 SQIVND (reference sequence). The CDR3 has 17 amino acids. The CDR3 reads CASSMRATGGPTTEAFF. CDR3 DNA sequence: TGTGCCAGTAGTATGAGGGCTACAGGGGGCCCCACCACGGAAGCTTTCTTT.

This rearrangement joins TRBV7-9 to TRBJ2-7, with TRBD2 identical over 7 bases. V gave up 5 bases and J gave up 3 bases; unmatched junction bases: 13. CDR1 is SEHNR, CDR2 FQNEAQ, per germline (reference sequence). This CDR3 comprises 16 residues. The CDR3 region has the DNA TGTGCCAGCAGCCCCCAGGCGGGAGAGGGTTTCTACGAGCAGTACTTC. Residues: CASSPQAGEGFYEQYF.

This chain joins TRBV18 and TRBJ2-1; D is undetermined. This CDR3 is 15 amino acids long. The V and J ends lost 3 bases and 4 bases respectively, with 13 bases between them. CDR1 KGHSH and CDR2 LQKENI come from the germline V gene. The CDR3 here is CASSPLEASYNEQFF. In nucleotides, the CDR3 is TGTGCCAGCTCACCCCTCGAGGCTTCTTACAATGAGCAGTTCTTC.

The genes are TRBV7-3 and TRBJ2-1, with 7 bases that match TRBD1. Germline CDR1 and CDR2: SGHTA and FQGTGA. The trim removed 6 bases at V and 10 bases at J, leaving 6 bases unmatched. CDR3 length equals 12 residues. CDR3 sequence reads: CASSRTGVEQFF. The CDR3 DNA sequence: TGTGCCAGCAGTCGCACAGGGGTCGAGCAGTTCTTC.

This clone was found once. This sequence joins TRBV19 and TRBJ2-5, with TRBD2 matching over 10 bases. This CDR3 is 14 amino acids long. The germline CDR1 and CDR2 sequences are LNHDA and SQIVND (reference sequence). V lost 5 bases and J lost 6; bases outside the gene matches: 6. CDR3 sequence (DNA): TGTGCCAGTAGTGAGACTAGCGGGTGGAAGACCCAGTACTTC. As protein: CASSETSGWKTQYF.

This clone appeared once. This chain connects TRBV12-3 or TRBV12-4 to TRBJ2-1; perhaps TRBD2 as D (6 bases). The V and J ends lost 8 bases and 8 bases respectively, with 13 bases between them. This CDR3 has 12 amino acids. The CDR3 nucleotides read TGTGCCAGCTCCCTTCGCGGGGATGAGCAGTTCTTC. This gives the protein CASSLRGDEQFF.

The V call is TRBV3-1 (or the pseudogene TRBV3-2), the J call TRBJ2-3; 8 nucleotides line up with TRBD1. The CDR3 totals 19 residues. The germline gives CDR1 LGHDT, CDR2 YNNKEL (reference sequence). Germline trimming cut 0 bases from V and 0 bases from J; bases unmatched to any gene: 11. The DNA for the CDR3 is TGTGCCAGCAGCCAAGAGGGACAGGCCTTACCACCTAGCACAGATACGCAGTATTTT. This gives the protein CASSQEGQALPPSTDTQYF.

The chain recombines TRBV5-4 with TRBJ2-1; 13 bases map to TRBD2. V was clipped by 6 bases and J by 8 bases; unmatched bases: 5. The length of the CDR3 is 14 residues. Germline V gives CDR1 SGHNT, CDR2 YYREEE (reference sequence). The CDR3 is CASTRTSGSDEQFF. CDR3 bases: TGTGCCAGCACCCGGACTAGCGGGAGCGATGAGCAGTTCTTC.

The V call is TRBV10-3, the J call TRBJ1-1; D is unclear. CDR3 length equals 13 residues. V lost 9 bases and J lost 3, with 14 bases in between. The germline CDR1 and CDR2 sequences are ENHRY and SYGVKD. The DNA for the CDR3 is TGTGCCATTTCCCTCGGGTCGGACACTGAAGCTTTCTTT. This gives the protein CAISLGSDTEAFF.

The V gene is TRBV7-2, the J gene TRBJ2-3; 10 bases agree with TRBD2. Germline V gives CDR1 SGHTA, CDR2 FQGNSA. The V gene end was trimmed by 6 bases and the J gene end by 4 bases; junction bases not matched to a gene: 10. The CDR3 is 16 amino acids. In DNA, the CDR3 is TGTGCCAGCAGACCATATAGCGGGAGGAGCCCAGATACGCAGTATTTT. This sequence encodes CASRPYSGRSPDTQYF.

V gene TRBV5-6 combines with J gene TRBJ2-3; 13 bases fit TRBD2. CDR1 is SGHDT and CDR2 is YYEEEE in the germline V gene. CDR3 length: 17 amino acids. The J segment lost 0 bases and the V segment lost 4 bases, leaving 5 bases of the junction unmatched. The CDR3 nucleotides are TGTGCCAGCAGCCTCGGGACTAGCGGGACTAGCACAGATACGCAGTATTTT. Its translation is CASSLGTSGTSTDTQYF.